This passage covers 4 T cell receptor beta chains from one sample sequenced in a study of a mutant IDH1 vaccine in newly diagnosed glioma (dated by TCRdb to the early 2020s). The protocol used for the library was the immunoSEQ multiplex PCR assay. TCRdb holds this immuneACCESS table with in-frame rearrangements only. Some clones are missing; in checked studies, unresolved V genes explain under half, and the rest has no known cause. The sample table shows about 20,000 clones, and around 80% are seen once. The ten top clones hold around 14% of the sample. Their target antigens are unknown. The time point label on this specimen signifies: week 23, last vaccination. Every vaccine dose consisted of 300 ug of a 20-mer mutant IDH1 peptide in Montanide, administered subcutaneously together with topical imiquimod. The sample was PBMCs, taken from a glioma patient whose treatment included an IDH1 peptide vaccine. The receptors originated from a young man with glioma.

This clone was observed a handful of times. The chain couples TRBV10-2 to TRBJ1-1; 8 positions match TRBD1. The V segment lost 4 bases and the J segment 5 bases; nucleotides outside the gene matches: 9. The CDR3 contains 15 residues. Per germline, CDR1 WSHSY and CDR2 SAAADI. This CDR3 is CASSAQGGTWTEAFF. Here the CDR3 DNA reads TGCGCCAGCAGTGCACAGGGGGGGACGTGGACTGAAGCTTTCTTT.

V and J are TRBV9 and TRBJ2-3; D unclear. Deletions cut 2 bases from V and 2 bases from J, with 9 bases between. The length of the CDR3 is 14 residues. Per germline, CDR1 SGDLS and CDR2 YYNGEE. CDR3 DNA: TGTGCCAGCAGCGTCGGTAGCACCACAGATACGCAGTATTTT. As protein: CASSVGSTTDTQYF.

The J gene is TRBJ1-2, the V gene TRBV11-2; TRBD1 matches at 7 bases. V dropped 4 bases and J dropped 5; count of bases not matched to a gene: 10. The CDR3 consists of 15 residues. Germline V lookup: CDR1 SGHAT, CDR2 FQNNGV. CDR3: CASSSGTASLYGYTF. CDR3 coding DNA: TGTGCCAGCAGCTCAGGGACAGCTTCTCTATATGGCTACACCTTC.

DNA for the CDR3: TGTGCCAGCAGTGAGCAGGGGAACACTGAAGCTTTCTTT. Residues: CASSEQGNTEAFF. V and J are TRBV7-9 and TRBJ1-1, with D possibly TRBD1 on 5 matching bases. Germline lookup yields CDR1 SEHNR and CDR2 FQNEAQ (reference sequence). The CDR3 totals 13 residues. Trimming took off 6 bases at V and 1 base at J, with 9 bases between the two ends.